This TCR beta chain was found in a study of T cell repertoires in cytomegalovirus infection (dated by TCRdb to the late 2010s). For the study in its entirety: Alongside well-studied HLA-B-restricted epitopes, the peptide stimulations were aimed at recently identified HLA-C-restricted CMV epitopes, whose presentation resists viral immunomodulation. Donor HLA type was relevant to the analysis, because carriage of CMV infection together with the matching HLA type was indicated by public TCR beta signatures. The paper as a whole reports these results and caveats: The ex vivo response was dominated by HLA-C-restricted CMV-specific TCR beta clonotypes, which also provided the single most frequent clonotype in two of eight donors. Carriers of CMV infection plus the relevant HLA type were discriminated by the cumulative frequency of public TCR beta family members in the study cohort and in an independent approximately 360-donor cohort.

Via the germline V gene (reference sequence), CDR1 is SGHNT and CDR2 YYREEE. The cysteine opens and the phenylalanine closes a CDR3 of 12 amino acids. Only the CDR3 part of the read is kept: 36 bases, read in frame from the first base. Points on this clonotype: The antigen it recognizes is unknown. Compared with germline, one end of the junction differs, possibly owing to a read error.

This sample was sequenced with an Illumina HiSeq 1500. TCRdb reanalyzed the raw reads on its own, using fastp at Q25 for trimming and MiXCR for clone calling, and kept in-frame beta chains. A single entry per CDR3 protein holds the most common genes and DNA from its merged rows. The sample data list some 480,000 distinct CDR3 sequences, and 30% to 35% of these were observed just once. 15% to 20% of the sample is in the top ten clones. Per the publication, the treatment or condition label means: in vitro stimulation with specific CMV peptide epitopes to enrich CMV-specific T cells. The origin of this receptor is a human donor in good health (CMV status not recorded). Some clones in this sample may be carry-over from other donors' samples. The chain uses TRBV5-4 and TRBJ2-2; TRBD2 is possibly the D segment (6 matching bases). Here the sequenced sample was cultured PBMCs, taken from culture after CMV antigen stimulation. CDR3 region: CAGRRESGELFF. Read as DNA, the sequence is TGTGCCGGCAGACGGGAGTCCGGGGAGCTGTTTTTT. Outside the CDR3, residues come from the reference TRBV5-4 and TRBJ2-2 proteins, so the full variable domain is: ETGVTQSPTHLIKTRGQQVTLRCSSQSGHNTVSWYQQALGQGPQFIFQYYREEENGRGNFPPRFSGLQFPNYSSELNVNALELDDSALYLCAGRRESGELFFGEGSRLTVL.